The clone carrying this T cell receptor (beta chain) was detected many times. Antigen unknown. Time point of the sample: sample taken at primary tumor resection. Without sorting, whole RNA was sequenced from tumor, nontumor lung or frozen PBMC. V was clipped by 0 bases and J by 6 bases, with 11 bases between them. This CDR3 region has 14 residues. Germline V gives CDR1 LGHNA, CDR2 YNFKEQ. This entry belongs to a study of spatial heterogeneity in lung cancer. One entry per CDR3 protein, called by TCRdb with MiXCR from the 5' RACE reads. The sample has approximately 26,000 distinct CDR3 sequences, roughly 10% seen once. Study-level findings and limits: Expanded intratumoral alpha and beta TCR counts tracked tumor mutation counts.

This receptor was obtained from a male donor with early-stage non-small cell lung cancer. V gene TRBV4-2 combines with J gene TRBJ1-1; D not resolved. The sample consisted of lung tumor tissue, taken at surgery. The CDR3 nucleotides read TGTGCCAGCAGCCAAGATCGGCTTATGGCTGAAGCTTTCTTT. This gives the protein CASSQDRLMAEAFF.